What follows describes a single T cell receptor beta chain. Its antigen is still unknown. There are no base qualities to consult, and no much larger clone falls within one base. The sample is drawn from a study of healthy donors' naive CD4 and CD8 T cells (dated by TCRdb to the mid-2010s). About the investigation overall: Donors were selected to cover three age groups (20-25, 40-50 and 60-70 years, roughly 6 each), with a mean age of roughly 44, and half of the donors were female. The study sequenced rearranged TCR alpha and beta chains from naive CD4+ and CD8+ T cells to test how TCR variation relates to lineage commitment. The peripheral blood mononuclear cells came from 15 to 20 individuals who were healthy and unrelated. The donors were HLA-typed by sequencing at HLA-A, -B, -C, -DRB1, -DQB1 and -DPB1, using the SBTexcellerator protocol, an ABI3130xl analyzer and SBTengine software. For TCR alpha, a new primer set was designed to cover all functional IMGT alpha gene variants, and the remainder of the protocol was kept the same as the beta-chain workflow.

Cells with a CD4+CD8-CD45RO-CD45RA+ profile were isolated by FACS and defined as naive CD4+ T cells, and those with a CD8+CD4-CD45RA+CD27bright profile were defined as naive CD8+ T cells. The antibodies used for sorting targeted CD4 (RPA-T4), CD8 (SK1), CD27 (O323), CD45RA (HI100) and CD45RO (UCHL1). TCRdb records 454 GS FLX Titanium as the sequencer. TCR libraries were built from around 450 ng of total RNA with a previously published linear amplification protocol. The sequencing itself ran on the Roche/454 Genome Sequencer using Titanium chemistry. In the authors' own workflow: A total of some 80,000 rearranged TCR alpha transcripts were sequenced from about 5 of the healthy donors. Unique TCR clonotypes were defined by the CDR3 junction under IMGT nomenclature, and duplicate transcripts were removed. Using logistic regression in R 2.13.0, the researchers modeled CD4 versus CD8 status as a function of V and J genes, with an adjustment for donor effects and a Bonferroni correction for multiple testing. Through fastp at Q25 and MiXCR, TCRdb rebuilt clones from the public reads, retaining in-frame beta chains. Each record represents a unique CDR3 protein, reported with the most common genes and DNA among its rows. TCRdb's processing, not the study's, gives the V and J calls here. Across this sample there are roughly 200,000 distinct CDR3 sequences, with over 60% seen only once. The ten largest clones capture more than 2% of the sample.

Broader findings and caveats from the paper: Because the alpha and beta chains were sequenced in bulk, pairing them was not possible, and so effects of the combined chains went unevaluated. V genes, J genes and CDR3 charge together appeared to explain around 13% of CD4/CD8 propensity variance, in a largely additive manner. The study did not directly address whether homeostatic proliferation of naive T cells might have biased the repertoire. In both chains, CD4+ lineage was associated with a positively charged CDR3, and CD8+ lineage was associated with a negatively charged CDR3. Most V and J gene segments were reportedly biased between naive CD4+ and CD8+ cells, consistently across donors and independent of HLA genotype.

This sequence originates from a pool of human donors in good health; the sample pools cells from several healthy donors. Sequencing was carried out using naive CD4+ and CD8+ T cells sorted from blood, pooled from several donors. Per the publication, the cell subset or site label means: FACS-sorted naive CD4+ (CD45RO-CD45RA+) and naive CD8+ (CD45RA+CD27bright) T cells.

The DNA sequence reads TGTGCCAGCAGTTGGAACAGTTGGGACTATGGCTACACCTTC. This gives the protein CASSWNSWDYGYTF. The sequence joins TRBV12-3 or TRBV12-4 to TRBJ1-2; no D gene is confidently identified. V is shortened by 4 bases, J by 3 bases, and the region joining them spans 12 bases. From cysteine to phenylalanine, the CDR3 is 14 amino acids long. Just CDR3 DNA is preserved here, 42 bases in frame from base 1.